Each of the 8 T cell receptor beta chains below was sequenced from the same sample in a study of Graves' ophthalmopathy and Graves' hyperthyroidism. Amplification targeted the TCR beta CDR3 regions, with RNA transcripts as the source material. Second-round multiplex PCR came after a first-round RT-PCR that employed HTBI primers. MiXCR, run by TCRdb on the multiplex PCR reads, gives a single entry per CDR3 protein. Among around 1.1 million distinct CDR3 sequences listed, 35% to 40% were seen once. The specimen sequenced was peripheral blood or thyroid tissue (not recorded which). The receptors come from an adult man with Graves' hyperthyroidism.

The rearrangement joins TRBV28 to TRBJ2-7; 9 nucleotides align to TRBD1. The V gene end was trimmed by 1 base and the J gene end by 0 bases; junction bases not matched to a gene: 7. The CDR3 covers 17 residues. From germline, CDR1 is MDHEN and CDR2 SYDVKM. CDR3 region: CASSLFPWDRASYEQYF. The CDR3 DNA follows: TGTGCCAGCAGTTTATTTCCTTGGGACAGGGCCTCCTACGAGCAGTACTTC.

The chain combines TRBV29-1 with TRBJ1-2; 11 bases line up with TRBD1. The V gene's germline CDR1 is SQVTM and CDR2 ANQGSEA. J gave up 6 bases and V 6 bases, and 6 bases lay outside the gene matches. CDR3 size: 13 residues. CDR3 sequence reads: CSVVDRGRDGYTF. CDR3 nucleotides: TGCAGCGTCGTGGACAGGGGGCGGGATGGCTACACCTTC. Variable domain in full (rest from reference TRBV29-1 and TRBJ1-2): SAVISQKPSRDICQRGTSLTIQCQVDSQVTMMFWYRQQPGQSLTLIATANQGSEATYESGFVIDKFPISRPNLTFSTLTVSNMSPEDSSIYLCSVVDRGRDGYTFGSGTRLTVV.

This clonotype has just a few counts. The chain uses TRBV9 and TRBJ2-7; D is undetermined. The CDR3 runs 13 residues. CDR1 is SGDLS and CDR2 is YYNGEE in the germline V gene. Trimming took 3 bases from V and 11 from J, leaving 18 bases between them. CDR3 nucleotides: TGTGCCAGCAGCGAAGCACCCCGGACCCGCAAGTACTTC. Translated, it gives CASSEAPRTRKYF.

This clonotype was picked up many times. This chain's CDR3 is CASSEGLAQETQYF. In nucleotides, the CDR3 is TGTGCCAGCAGTGAGGGCCTAGCCCAAGAGACCCAGTACTTC. The V call is TRBV2, the J call TRBJ2-5, with D possibly TRBD2 on 5 matching bases. The CDR3 loop spans 14 amino acids. V lost 3 bases to trimming and J lost 1 base, with 9 bases between them. Germline V CDR1 and CDR2: SNHLY, FYNNEI.

The table lists this clonotype with many counts. This rearrangement joins TRBV11-2 to TRBJ2-7; 8 nucleotides match TRBD2. With V trimmed by 4 bases and J by 2 bases, 10 bases remained unmatched. The CDR3 consists of 16 residues. CDR1 is SGHAT and CDR2 is FQNNGV in the germline V gene. The CDR3, as DNA: TGTGCCAGCAGCTCAGGACTAGCCCATGTCACCTACGAGCAGTACTTC. It yields the protein CASSSGLAHVTYEQYF. The full variable domain, completed using reference TRBV11-2 and TRBJ2-7, is EAGVAQSPRYKIIEKRQSVAFWCNPISGHATLYWYQQILGQGPKLLIQFQNNGVVDDSQLPKDRFSAERLKGVDSTLKIQPAKLEDSAVYLCASSSGLAHVTYEQYFGPGTRLTVT.

The rearrangement links TRBV30 to TRBJ2-7; tentatively, D is TRBD2 (6 bases). Germline CDR1 GTSNPN, CDR2 SVGIG (reference sequence). V was trimmed by 5 bases and J by 4 bases, leaving 15 bases between them. CDR3 length: 13 amino acids. The CDR3 nucleotides read TGTGCCTGGGCGTCCGGGAGCTCTTACGAGCAGTACTTC. It codes for CAWASGSSYEQYF. Full variable domain (missing parts from reference TRBV30 and TRBJ2-7): SQTIHQWPATLVQPVGSPLSLECTVEGTSNPNLYWYRQAAGRGLQLLFYSVGIGQISSEVPQNLSASRPQDRQFILSSKKLLLSDSGFYLCAWASGSSYEQYFGPGTRLTVT.

The rearrangement uses TRBV6-5 and TRBJ2-7; 8 bases agree with TRBD2. The CDR3 contains 12 residues. V lost 6 bases, J lost 6 bases, and 4 bases stayed unmatched. The germline CDR1 and CDR2 sequences are MNHEY and SVGAGI. The CDR3 DNA sequence: TGTGCCAGCAGATCTAGCGGGCTCGAGCAGTACTTC. Its protein is CASRSSGLEQYF.

The rearrangement links TRBV7-3 to TRBJ2-2, with D perhaps TRBD2 (5 bases). This CDR3 spans 17 amino acids. Germline V gene data show CDR1 as SGHTA and CDR2 as FQGTGA. The germline V and J ends were trimmed by 4 bases and 4 bases, with 19 bases remaining between them. As DNA, the CDR3 is TGTGCCAGCAGCTCCCGGTCGCCGGGGAGAAGCACCGGGGAGCTGTTTTTT. Translation: CASSSRSPGRSTGELFF.